What follows describes a single TCR beta chain. Its antigen remains unknown. This sample was included in a study of cytomegalovirus exposure and HLA in healthy donors. Study background: Among around 180 million T cells, an earlier analysis found around 100 million unique TCR beta sequences.

Whole-study results and caveats: The authors judged a highly shared variant cluster likely a sequencing artifact. Reports state that TCR beta sequences accurately predicted most subjects' HLA-A and HLA-B alleles. Evidence from a later analysis indicated that most CMV-associated TCR beta chains looked HLA-restricted.

Amplification used 60 Vbeta primers and 13 Jbeta primers. The data were produced by immunoSEQ multiplex PCR, yet TCRdb's version contains in-frame clones alone and is incomplete. The sample has just over 150,000 clones, roughly three quarters seen once; the top ten hold about 7%. The CDR3 has 15 residues. With V trimmed by 2 bases and J by 1 base, 2 bases remained unmatched. The germline CDR1 and CDR2 sequences are SGHTS and YDEGEE. The TCR comes from a man aged 40-55 years in good health and CMV-seropositive. This sequence joins TRBV5-8 and TRBJ2-3, with 9 positions matching TRBD2. The sample consisted of PBMCs. DNA for the CDR3: TGTGCCAGCAGCTTTAGCGGGGGCCGCACAGATACGCAGTATTTT. Translated, it gives CASSFSGGRTDTQYF.